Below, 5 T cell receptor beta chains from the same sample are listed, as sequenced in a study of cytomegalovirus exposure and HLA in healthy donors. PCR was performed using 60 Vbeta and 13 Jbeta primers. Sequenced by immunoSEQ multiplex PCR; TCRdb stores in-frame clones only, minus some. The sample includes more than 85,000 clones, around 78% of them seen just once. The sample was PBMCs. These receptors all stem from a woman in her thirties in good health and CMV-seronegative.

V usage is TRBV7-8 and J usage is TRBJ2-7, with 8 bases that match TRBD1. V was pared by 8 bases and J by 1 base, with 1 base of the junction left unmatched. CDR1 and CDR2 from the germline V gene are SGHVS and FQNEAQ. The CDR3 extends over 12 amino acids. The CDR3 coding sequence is TGTGCCAGCCGGGACAGGTCCTACGAGCAGTACTTC. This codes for CASRDRSYEQYF.

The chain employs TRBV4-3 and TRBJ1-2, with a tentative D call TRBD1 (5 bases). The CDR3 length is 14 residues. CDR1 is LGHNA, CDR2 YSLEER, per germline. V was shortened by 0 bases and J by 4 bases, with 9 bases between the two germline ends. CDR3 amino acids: CASSQDAGLYGYTF. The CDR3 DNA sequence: TGCGCCAGCAGCCAAGATGCGGGACTCTATGGCTACACCTTC.

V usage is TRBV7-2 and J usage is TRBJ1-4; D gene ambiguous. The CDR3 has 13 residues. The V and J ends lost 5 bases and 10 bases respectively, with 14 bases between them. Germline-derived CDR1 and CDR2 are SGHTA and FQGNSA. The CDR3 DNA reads TGTGCCAGCAGCCCGGACTACTTGGGAAAACTGTTTTTT. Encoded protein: CASSPDYLGKLFF.

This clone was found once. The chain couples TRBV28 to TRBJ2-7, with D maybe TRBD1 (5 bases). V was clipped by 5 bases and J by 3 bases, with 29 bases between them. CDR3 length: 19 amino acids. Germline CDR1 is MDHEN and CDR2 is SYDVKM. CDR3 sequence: CASSPNPPLTVGGNYEQYF. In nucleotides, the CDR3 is TGTGCCAGCAGTCCCAACCCCCCCCTGACAGTTGGTGGTAACTACGAGCAGTACTTC.

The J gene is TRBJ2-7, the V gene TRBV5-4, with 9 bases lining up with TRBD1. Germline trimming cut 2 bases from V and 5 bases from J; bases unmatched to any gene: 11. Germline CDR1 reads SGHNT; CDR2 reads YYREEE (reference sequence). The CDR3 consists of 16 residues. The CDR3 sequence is CASSLSLRDRAHEQYF. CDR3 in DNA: TGTGCCAGCAGCTTATCTTTACGGGACAGGGCCCACGAGCAGTACTTC.